This TCR beta chain came from a study of post-analysis software for immune sequencing data. Study-wide results and limits: A significant reduction in normalized Chao1 diversity was observed in multiple sclerosis patients versus controls. Controls showed lower frequencies than patients for several TRBV segments, and TRBV5-6, TRBV5-1 and TRBV20-1 were among these.

TCR beta libraries were prepared from cDNA with unique molecular identifiers. TCRdb fed the PCR reads into MiXCR, producing one record per CDR3 protein. The profile shows around 700,000 distinct CDR3 sequences, roughly three fifths of them singletons. Comments on this clonotype: Its antigen is still unknown.

The germline V gene encodes CDR1 DFQATT and CDR2 SNEGSKA (reference sequence). The length of the CDR3 is 12 residues. Trimming cost V 2 bases and J 3 bases, with 6 bases left between them. Sequenced material: blood. The chain has TRBV20-1 and TRBJ2-3, with D unresolved. The sequence was obtained from a girl aged 2-15 years with multiple sclerosis. DNA of the CDR3: TGCAGTGCTAGATCGGTGACAGATACGCAGTATTTT. Its protein is CSARSVTDTQYF.